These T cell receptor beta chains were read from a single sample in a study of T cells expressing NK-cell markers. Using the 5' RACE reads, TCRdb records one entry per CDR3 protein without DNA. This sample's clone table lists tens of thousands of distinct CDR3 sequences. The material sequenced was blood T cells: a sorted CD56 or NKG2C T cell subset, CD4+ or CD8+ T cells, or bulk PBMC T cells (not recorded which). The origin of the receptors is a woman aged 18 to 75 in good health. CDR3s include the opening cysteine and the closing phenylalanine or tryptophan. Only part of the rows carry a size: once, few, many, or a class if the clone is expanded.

CDR3aa: CASTGGGDYNEQFF
j_gene: TRBJ2-1
v_gene: TRBV19
abundance: NA

CDR3aa: CASSLNRGPGTGELFF
j_gene: TRBJ2-2
v_gene: TRBV7-3
abundance: NA

CDR3aa: CASSTAEGGEQYF
j_gene: TRBJ2-7
v_gene: TRBV6-6
abundance: NA

CDR3aa: CASNRAGNIQYF
j_gene: TRBJ2-4
v_gene: TRBV5-6
abundance: medium-sized

CDR3aa: CSAKGKANYEQYF
j_gene: TRBJ2-7
v_gene: TRBV20-1
abundance: NA

CDR3aa: CATGQGNTGELFF
j_gene: TRBJ2-2
v_gene: TRBV27
abundance: NA

CDR3aa: CASSYSDDYNEQFF
j_gene: TRBJ2-1
v_gene: TRBV6-5
abundance: NA

CDR3aa: CASSETAYEQYF
j_gene: TRBJ2-7
v_gene: TRBV27
abundance: NA

CDR3aa: CASSFRRQDYEQYF
j_gene: TRBJ2-7
v_gene: TRBV27
abundance: NA

CDR3aa: CATSDSRDYRELFF
j_gene: TRBJ2-2
v_gene: TRBV24-1
abundance: NA

CDR3aa: CASSLGLAGGLNEQFF
j_gene: TRBJ2-1
v_gene: TRBV7-6
abundance: NA

CDR3aa: CASSVDQWETQYF
j_gene: TRBJ2-5
v_gene: TRBV12-3/TRBV12-4
abundance: NA

CDR3aa: CASSSWDSRNEQFF
j_gene: TRBJ2-1
v_gene: TRBV27
abundance: NA

CDR3aa: CASSFDWDGNTIYF
j_gene: TRBJ1-3
v_gene: TRBV7-9
abundance: NA

CDR3aa: CASSQVAGTPSSYEQYF
j_gene: TRBJ2-7
v_gene: TRBV4-1
abundance: NA

CDR3aa: CASSLGLAFYEQYF
j_gene: TRBJ2-7
v_gene: TRBV6-2/TRBV6-3
abundance: NA

CDR3aa: CASSEAGGNPGANVLTF
j_gene: TRBJ2-6
v_gene: TRBV25-1
abundance: NA

CDR3aa: CASSFTEAGNYGYTF
j_gene: TRBJ1-2
v_gene: TRBV27
abundance: NA

CDR3aa: CASSRGPSSTGELFF
j_gene: TRBJ2-2
v_gene: TRBV5-1
abundance: NA

CDR3aa: CSARWGQGLSYEQYF
j_gene: TRBJ2-7
v_gene: TRBV20-1
abundance: NA

CDR3aa: CASSQSGLEDKNIQYF
j_gene: TRBJ2-4
v_gene: TRBV5-1
abundance: NA

CDR3aa: CASSLGGADTDTQYF
j_gene: TRBJ2-3
v_gene: TRBV12-3/TRBV12-4
abundance: NA

CDR3aa: CASSLDGASIYEQYF
j_gene: TRBJ2-7
v_gene: TRBV7-2
abundance: NA

CDR3aa: CASSQDLGEYNEQFF
j_gene: TRBJ2-1
v_gene: TRBV4-1
abundance: NA

CDR3aa: CASSSLEGMNTEAFF
j_gene: TRBJ1-1
v_gene: TRBV12-3/TRBV12-4
abundance: NA

CDR3aa: CASLPGTAYNSPLHF
j_gene: TRBJ1-6
v_gene: TRBV27
abundance: NA

CDR3aa: CASSLGESAQPQHF
j_gene: TRBJ1-5
v_gene: TRBV5-5
abundance: medium-sized

CDR3aa: CASSRTGDGYTF
j_gene: TRBJ1-2
v_gene: TRBV6-5
abundance: NA

CDR3aa: CASSPQPGRIPHEQYF
j_gene: TRBJ2-7
v_gene: TRBV9
abundance: NA

CDR3aa: CASSYSRTAGSYEQYF
j_gene: TRBJ2-7
v_gene: TRBV6-2/TRBV6-3
abundance: NA

CDR3aa: CSALRPRDRGMETQYF
j_gene: TRBJ2-5
v_gene: TRBV20-1
abundance: NA